These 32 T cell receptor beta chains share one sample of origin, sequenced in a study of regulatory and conventional T cells in RAG deficiency. Here immunoSEQ multiplex PCR was the method, and the copy in TCRdb shows in-frame clones only, minus some. The sample consists of tens of thousands of clones, 75% to 90% of them appearing once. The same data also went into a second study, on regulatory T cells. Per that study: The primer mix had 52 TRBV and 13 TRBJ primers.

The sample consisted of CD8+ T cells sorted from blood. The receptors shown here come from a human donor in good health.

The rearrangement joins TRBV5-1 to TRBJ1-2; D uncertain. V lost 0 bases and J lost 7, with 10 bases in between. CDR3 length equals 13 residues. Germline-derived CDR1 and CDR2 are SGHRS and YFSETQ. The CDR3 region is CASSLAGVAGYTF. In DNA, the CDR3 is TGCGCCAGCAGCTTGGCTGGGGTCGCTGGCTACACCTTC.

V gene TRBV9 combines with J gene TRBJ1-1; TRBD1 matches at 11 bases. Germline V gives CDR1 SGDLS, CDR2 YYNGEE. The V gene end was trimmed by 0 bases and the J gene end by 3 bases; junction bases not matched to a gene: 4. The CDR3 consists of 16 residues. The CDR3 DNA is TGTGCCAGCAGCGTAGGGACAGGGGGCGGGTACACTGAAGCTTTCTTT. It specifies CASSVGTGGGYTEAFF. The full variable domain, completed using reference TRBV9 and TRBJ1-1, is DSGVTQTPKHLITATGQRVTLRCSPRSGDLSVYWYQQSLDQGLQFLIQYYNGEERAKGNILERFSAQQFPDLHSELNLSSLELGDSALYFCASSVGTGGGYTEAFFGQGTRLTVV.

The rearrangement links TRBV27 to TRBJ2-1; perhaps D is TRBD1 or TRBD2 (7 bases each). Germline values: CDR1 MNHEY, CDR2 SMNVEV (reference sequence). The CDR3 consists of 16 residues. V was clipped by 3 bases and J by 5 bases, with 17 bases between them. CDR3 sequence reads: CASSLIKGAGDNEQFF. DNA for the CDR3: TGTGCCAGCAGTTTGATTAAGGGGGCGGGGGACAATGAGCAGTTCTTC.

This rearrangement joins TRBV9 to TRBJ1-5, with 8 nucleotides matching TRBD1. Germline V CDR1 and CDR2: SGDLS, YYNGEE. Trimming took 0 bases from V and 4 from J; bases not matched to a gene: 6. The CDR3 contains 16 residues. CDR3 amino acids: CASSVGPGQDNQPQHF. CDR3 nucleotides: TGTGCCAGCAGCGTAGGGCCGGGACAGGATAATCAGCCCCAGCATTTT.

This chain joins TRBV25-1 and TRBJ2-1, with D possibly TRBD2 on 6 matching bases. V was pared by 5 bases and J by 4 bases, with 18 bases between. The CDR3 contains 16 residues. CDR1 is MGHDK, CDR2 SYGVNS, per germline. The CDR3, as DNA: TGTGCCAGCAGTACGTGGGACTCCCCTTCTTACAATGAGCAGTTCTTC. Its translation: CASSTWDSPSYNEQFF.

The V gene is TRBV7-8, the J gene TRBJ1-1; a weak D match, TRBD1 (5 bases). The germline gives CDR1 SGHVS, CDR2 FQNEAQ. The CDR3 has 13 amino acids. V lost 5 bases, J lost 3 bases, and 10 bases lay in between. CDR3 DNA sequence: TGTGCCAGCAGCACCGACAGAGACACTGAAGCTTTCTTT. Protein: CASSTDRDTEAFF.

V and J are TRBV7-9 and TRBJ1-1; D call uncertain. Looked up from germline, CDR1 is SEHNR and CDR2 is FQNEAQ (reference sequence). Trimming stripped 1 base from V and 2 bases from J, with 8 bases between. The CDR3 covers 14 residues. The CDR3 DNA sequence: TGTGCCAGCAGCTTAGGGCGGGGTAACACTGAAGCTTTCTTT. Its translation is CASSLGRGNTEAFF.

This clone came up once. The junction departs from the called germline gene at one end, perhaps through a read error. The rearrangement uses TRBV30 and TRBJ2-3; D possibly matches TRBD1 or TRBD2 (5 bases each). Germline V CDR1 and CDR2: GTSNPN, SVGIG (reference sequence). The CDR3 consists of 14 residues. The CDR3 reads CAWSLAPTGTAHVF. DNA for the CDR3: TGTGCCTGGAGCCTCGCACCTACTGGGACGGCCCACGTTTTT. The variable domain in full, with the rest retrieved from reference TRBV30 and TRBJ2-3, is SQTIHQWPATLVQPVGSPLSLECTVEGTSNPNLYWYRQAAGRGLQLLFYSVGIGQISSEVPQNLSASRPQDRQFILSSKKLLLSDSGFYLCAWSLAPTGTAHVFGPGTRLTVL.

CDR3 coding DNA: TGTGCCAGTAGCATTCCGGGACAGGGGGCCCTGGGGACCCAGTACTTC. This codes for CASSIPGQGALGTQYF. The J gene is TRBJ2-5, the V gene TRBV19; the match to TRBD1 covers 12 bases. The germline V gene has CDR1 LNHDA and CDR2 SQIVND (reference sequence). The CDR3 consists of 16 residues. With V trimmed by 6 bases and J by 7 bases, 12 bases remained unmatched.

The V and J genes are TRBV4-1 and TRBJ1-1; 7 nucleotides line up with TRBD1. Germline V CDR1 and CDR2: MGHRA, YSYEKL. The CDR3 spans 14 residues. Trimming took 4 bases from V and 9 from J; bases not matched to a gene: 11. The DNA of the CDR3 is TGCGCCAGCAGCCGGGCCGGGACAGAAGGTAAAGCTTTCTTT. Protein: CASSRAGTEGKAFF.

The J gene is TRBJ2-3, the V gene TRBV28, with D unresolved. The CDR3 runs 14 residues. With 7 bases removed from V and 0 bases from J, the gap between germline ends came to 11 bases. The V gene's germline CDR1 is MDHEN and CDR2 SYDVKM. Here the CDR3 reads CASKSGGSTDTQYF. For the CDR3, the DNA is TGTGCCAGCAAATCGGGCGGTAGCACAGATACGCAGTATTTT.

The rearrangement links TRBV30 to TRBJ2-1; the match to TRBD2 covers 14 bases. Unmatched junction bases numbered 2, after V lost 5 bases and J lost 5 bases. Germline CDR1 reads GTSNPN; CDR2 reads SVGIG (reference sequence). The CDR3 length is 14 residues. The CDR3 bases are TGTGCCTGGGAGGGACTAGCGGGGGACAATGAGCAGTTCTTC. Residues: CAWEGLAGDNEQFF.

The genes are TRBV9 and TRBJ2-1, with 9 positions matching TRBD2. V shed 4 bases, J shed 7 bases, and the junction held 6 bases outside the gene matches. This CDR3 spans 14 amino acids. CDR1 and CDR2 from the germline V gene are SGDLS and YYNGEE. CDR3 sequence reads: CASSRLAENNEQFF. CDR3 nucleotide sequence: TGTGCCAGCAGCCGACTAGCGGAAAATAATGAGCAGTTCTTC.

The chain uses TRBV27 and TRBJ2-1; 7 positions agree with TRBD2. V was clipped by 3 bases and J by 1 base; unmatched bases: 3. Germline CDR1 MNHEY, CDR2 SMNVEV (reference sequence). This CDR3 is 15 amino acids long. CDR3 region: CASSFGAGSYNEQFF. The CDR3 DNA follows: TGTGCCAGCAGTTTCGGAGCGGGGTCCTACAATGAGCAGTTCTTC.

CDR3 nucleotides: TGCGCCAGCAGCCCAGAGACAGACTCCTACGAGCAGTACTTC. Its translation is CASSPETDSYEQYF. The chain couples TRBV5-1 to TRBJ2-7; D possibly corresponds to TRBD1 (5 bases). Per the germline V gene, CDR1 is SGHRS and CDR2 is YFSETQ. CDR3 size: 14 residues. With 4 bases removed from V and 0 bases from J, the gap between germline ends came to 11 bases.

This clone has a single count. The rearrangement uses TRBV6-5 and TRBJ2-2, with TRBD1 identical over 7 bases. The germline V gene encodes CDR1 MNHEY and CDR2 SVGAGI. V was pared by 0 bases and J by 7 bases, with 8 bases of the junction left unmatched. The CDR3 is 16 amino acids. DNA of the CDR3: TGTGCCAGCAGTTACTCGCGAGGGGGCGCGGTCGGGGAGCTGTTTTTT. This translates into CASSYSRGGAVGELFF.

This clone was seen just once. In DNA form, the CDR3 reads TGTGCCAGCAGCCCCCACCCCACCTACGAGCAGTACTTC. Its protein is CASSPHPTYEQYF. The chain links TRBV9 to TRBJ2-7; unclear D gene. CDR1 is SGDLS, CDR2 YYNGEE, per germline. The length of the CDR3 is 13 residues. V lost 4 bases and J lost 2, with 10 bases in between.

The chain couples TRBV19 to TRBJ2-7, with D perhaps being TRBD1 or TRBD2 (5 bases each). The CDR3 is 15 residues long. From germline, CDR1 is LNHDA and CDR2 SQIVND (reference sequence). V was shortened by 5 bases and J by 4 bases, with 18 bases between the two germline ends. The CDR3 nucleotides are TGTGCCAGTAGTCTCGCGAGCTCTTGGGGGTACGAGCAGTACTTC. Encoded protein: CASSLASSWGYEQYF.

V usage is TRBV7-3 and J usage is TRBJ2-1; 7 bases match TRBD2. Germline V gene sequence: CDR1 SGHTA, CDR2 FQGTGA. The CDR3 runs 15 residues. V gave up 1 base and J gave up 4 bases; unmatched junction bases: 4. CDR3 loop: CASSLSGSVYNEQFF. The CDR3 DNA reads as TGTGCCAGCAGCTTAAGCGGGAGTGTGTACAATGAGCAGTTCTTC.

The gene calls are TRBV28 and TRBJ1-5, with 7 bases fitting TRBD1. Germline assignment: CDR1 MDHEN and CDR2 SYDVKM. Germline trimming cut 5 bases from V and 4 bases from J; bases unmatched to any gene: 11. The CDR3 loop spans 16 amino acids. CDR3 sequence reads: CASSSPFEGANQPQHF. In nucleotides, the CDR3 is TGTGCCAGCAGTAGTCCCTTTGAGGGGGCAAATCAGCCCCAGCATTTT.

This clone was detected once. In DNA form, the CDR3 reads TGTGCCAGCAGTTACGGTTCGGAGTACAATGAGCAGTTCTTC. Its protein product is CASSYGSEYNEQFF. The chain couples TRBV6-5 to TRBJ2-1, with D unresolved. CDR1 and CDR2 (germline): MNHEY, SVGAGI. V was shortened by 2 bases and J by 4 bases, with 9 bases between the two germline ends. This CDR3 region has 14 residues.

This clone rates as medium-sized. The chain joins TRBV10-3 to TRBJ1-5; the D gene is possibly TRBD1 (6 bases). The V gene lost 0 bases and the J gene lost 1 base, with 13 bases spanning the gap. The CDR3 covers 17 residues. The V gene's germline CDR1 is ENHRY and CDR2 SYGVKD. The CDR3 sequence: CAISESGTFGSNQPQHF. CDR3 DNA: TGTGCCATCAGTGAGTCTGGGACATTTGGGAGCAATCAGCCCCAGCATTTT.

Of note for this clone: One end of the junction varies from germline; a read error may be responsible. This sample also contains other DNA sequences that code for the same CDR3. The rearrangement joins TRBV19 to TRBJ1-1; D is undetermined. The CDR3 has 14 amino acids. Germline loops: CDR1 LNHDA, CDR2 SQIVND (reference sequence). This CDR3 is CASSQAGLNTEAFF. The CDR3 bases are TGTGCCAGTAGCCAGGCCGGCTTGAACACTGAAGCCTTCTTT.

V is TRBV6-5 and J is TRBJ1-4; 7 nucleotides agree with TRBD1. Germline lookup yields CDR1 MNHEY and CDR2 SVGAGI. The ends lost 5 bases at V and 8 bases at J; junction bases unmatched: 11. The CDR3 totals 15 residues. CDR3 coding DNA: TGTGCCAGCAGTACCCTAGACAGGGTTCAGGAAAAACTGTTTTTT. Translated: CASSTLDRVQEKLFF.

The V call is TRBV9, the J call TRBJ2-2; D unclear. V was clipped by 0 bases and J by 4 bases, with 7 bases between them. This CDR3 has 14 amino acids. Germline values: CDR1 SGDLS, CDR2 YYNGEE. CDR3 residues: CASSVEGFTGELFF. CDR3 DNA sequence: TGTGCCAGCAGCGTAGAGGGATTCACCGGGGAGCTGTTTTTT.

Worth noting for this clone: Compared with germline, one end of the junction differs, possibly owing to a read error. J is TRBJ1-2 and V is TRBV29-1; D is possibly TRBD1 (6 bases). Germline lookup yields CDR1 SQVTM and CDR2 ANQGSEA. CDR3 length equals 13 residues. CDR3 in DNA: TGCGGCGTTGTTAGGACAGATAACTATGGCTACGCCTTC. The encoded protein is CGVVRTDNYGYAF.

V is TRBV2 and J is TRBJ1-5; 7 bases line up with TRBD1. J gave up 6 bases and V 6 bases, and 5 bases lay outside the gene matches. CDR1 and CDR2 (germline): SNHLY, FYNNEI. CDR3 length: 13 amino acids. CDR3 bases: TGTGCCAGCAGGGCGACAGGGTCTCAGCCCCAGCATTTT. Encoded protein: CASRATGSQPQHF.

V usage is TRBV5-1 and J usage is TRBJ1-1; no definite D call. The germline V gene encodes CDR1 SGHRS and CDR2 YFSETQ. With 0 bases removed from V and 0 bases from J, the gap between germline ends came to 3 bases. The CDR3 spans 13 residues. CDR3 protein: CASSLDMNTEAFF. DNA for the CDR3: TGCGCCAGCAGCTTGGATATGAACACTGAAGCTTTCTTT.

This chain joins TRBV11-2 and TRBJ1-2; unclear D gene. CDR3 length: 17 residues. V was clipped by 5 bases and J by 2 bases, with 21 bases between them. Per germline, CDR1 SGHAT and CDR2 FQNNGV. The CDR3 sequence is CASSLRQVLTENYGYTF. The CDR3 nucleotides read TGTGCCAGCAGCCTACGACAAGTCCTTACCGAAAACTATGGCTACACCTTC.

The rearrangement joins TRBV5-5 to TRBJ1-6; 7 positions match TRBD1. With V trimmed by 4 bases and J by 8 bases, 6 bases remained unmatched. The CDR3 is made up of 14 amino acids. Germline-derived CDR1 and CDR2 are SGHKS and YYEKEE (reference sequence). The CDR3 DNA is TGTGCCAGCAGCACAGACAGGGTGGATTCACCCCTCCACTTT. Its translation: CASSTDRVDSPLHF.

This chain uses TRBV7-6 with TRBJ2-1; the D gene could be TRBD1 or TRBD2 (7 bases each). In germline, CDR1 is SGHVS, CDR2 FNYEAQ. The length of the CDR3 is 20 residues. Deletions cut 1 base from V and 10 bases from J, with 32 bases between. The CDR3 region is CASSLDRDSGTTRTLWEQFF. CDR3 coding DNA: TGTGCCAGCAGCTTAGACCGGGACAGCGGGACTACCCGGACCTTATGGGAGCAGTTCTTC.

The V call is TRBV5-4, the J call TRBJ1-2; D is unclear. The CDR3 runs 15 residues. V was shortened by 0 bases and J by 0 bases, with 9 bases between the two germline ends. From germline, CDR1 is SGHNT and CDR2 YYREEE (reference sequence). CDR3 residues: CASSLVVDSNYGYTF. The CDR3 bases are TGTGCCAGCAGCTTGGTCGTGGACTCTAACTATGGCTACACCTTC.